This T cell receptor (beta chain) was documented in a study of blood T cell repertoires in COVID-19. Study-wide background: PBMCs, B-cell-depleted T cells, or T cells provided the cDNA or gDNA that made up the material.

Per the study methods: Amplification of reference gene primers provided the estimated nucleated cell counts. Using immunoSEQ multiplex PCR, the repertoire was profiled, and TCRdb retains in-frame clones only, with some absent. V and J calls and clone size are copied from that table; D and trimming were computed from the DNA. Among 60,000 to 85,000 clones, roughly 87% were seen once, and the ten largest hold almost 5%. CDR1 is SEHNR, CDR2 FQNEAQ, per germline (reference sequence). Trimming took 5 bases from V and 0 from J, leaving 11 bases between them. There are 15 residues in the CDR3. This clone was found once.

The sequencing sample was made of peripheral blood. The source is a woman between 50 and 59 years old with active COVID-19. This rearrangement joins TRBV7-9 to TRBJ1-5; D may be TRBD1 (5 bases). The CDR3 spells CASSQGAPSNQPQHF. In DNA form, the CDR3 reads TGTGCCAGCAGCCAAGGGGCCCCTAGCAATCAGCCCCAGCATTTT. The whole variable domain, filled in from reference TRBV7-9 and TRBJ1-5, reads DTGVSQNPRHKITKRGQNVTFRCDPISEHNRLYWYRQTLGQGPEFLTYFQNEAQLEKSRLLSDRFSAERPKGSFSTLEIQRTEQGDSAMYLCASSQGAPSNQPQHFGDGTRLSIL.